The 11 T cell receptor beta chains in this list originate from one sample, sequenced in a study of T cell changes during pregnancy in multiple sclerosis. Sequencing used immunoSEQ multiplex PCR; TCRdb keeps in-frame clones, though not all of them. The sample comprises approximately 25,000 clones, 85% to 90% of which are singletons, and 0.74% rests with the top ten. Sequenced here: CD4+ T cells from peripheral blood mononuclear cells, sampled in the first trimester of pregnancy. The receptors derive from a female donor in good health, enrolled as a control in a pregnancy study.

CDR3 bases: TGTGCCAGCCGATTCCGGAATCAGCCCCAGCATTTT. Protein product: CASRFRNQPQHF. The V gene is TRBV5-6, the J gene TRBJ1-5; D gene ambiguous. Germline CDR1 is SGHDT and CDR2 is YYEEEE. The CDR3 consists of 12 residues. Trimming shortened V by 7 bases and J by 4 bases, and 9 bases separated the two germline ends.

This chain links TRBV10-1 with TRBJ1-3; D is possibly TRBD1 (6 bases). The CDR3 totals 14 residues. The V end lost 6 bases, the J end lost 2 bases, and 11 bases lay between the germline ends. CDR1 is WNHNN and CDR2 is SYGVQD in the germline V gene (reference sequence). In DNA form, the CDR3 reads TGCGCCAGCAGCCAAGGACAGCCTGGAAACACCATATATTTT. Protein product: CASSQGQPGNTIYF.

In its sample, this clone was seen once. The V call is TRBV11-3, the J call TRBJ2-2; possible D gene TRBD2, 6 bases. Germline assignment: CDR1 SGHNT and CDR2 YENEEA. The CDR3 extends over 16 amino acids. V lost 0 bases to trimming and J lost 0 bases, with 8 bases between them. In DNA form, the CDR3 reads TGTGCCAGCAGCTTAGAGCGGGGCACGAACACCGGGGAGCTGTTTTTT. It yields the protein CASSLERGTNTGELFF. Combining the CDR3 with reference TRBV11-3 and TRBJ2-2 gives the whole variable domain EAGVVQSPRYKIIEKKQPVAFWCNPISGHNTLYWYLQNLGQGPELLIRYENEEAVDDSQLPKDRFSAERLKGVDSTLKIQPAELGDSAVYLCASSLERGTNTGELFFGEGSRLTVL.

This clone has only a few counts. The chain is built from TRBV15 and TRBJ1-2, with a tentative D call TRBD1 (6 bases). From germline, CDR1 is LNHNV and CDR2 YYDKDF (reference sequence). V dropped 3 bases and J dropped 6 bases, with 11 bases sitting between them. CDR3 length: 13 amino acids. The DNA of the CDR3 is TGTGCCACCAGCAGGACCCGGGACAATGGCTACACCTTC. As protein: CATSRTRDNGYTF.

The V call is TRBV6-5, the J call TRBJ2-7; D is perhaps TRBD1 (5 bases). This CDR3 has 15 amino acids. Trimming removed 2 bases at V and 0 bases at J, with 11 bases between. CDR1 is MNHEY and CDR2 is SVGAGI in the germline V gene. The CDR3 region has the DNA TGTGCCAGCAGTTACGCGACAGCCGCCTCCTACGAGCAGTACTTC. Protein sequence: CASSYATAASYEQYF.

The genes are TRBV6-1 and TRBJ1-1, with D tentatively TRBD1 (5 bases). The CDR3 has 15 residues. With 11 bases removed from V and 5 bases from J, the gap between germline ends came to 24 bases. CDR1 and CDR2 from the germline V gene are MNHNS and SASEGT. The CDR3 coding sequence is TGTGCCCTAAAGGCGGGGGGAAGGTTGAGTACTGAAGCTTTCTTT. Translated: CALKAGGRLSTEAFF.

The J gene is TRBJ2-5, the V gene TRBV5-1, with a weak D call TRBD2 (5 bases). In germline, CDR1 is SGHRS, CDR2 YFSETQ. The CDR3 loop spans 14 amino acids. Trimming pared 0 bases from V and 5 bases from J, leaving 11 bases between. DNA of the CDR3: TGCGCCAGCAGCTTGGGGACCGAGCGGGAGACCCAGTACTTC. Translated: CASSLGTERETQYF. The whole variable domain, remainder taken from reference TRBV5-1 and TRBJ2-5, is KAGVTQTPRYLIKTRGQQVTLSCSPISGHRSVSWYQQTPGQGLQFLFEYFSETQRNKGNFPGRFSGRQFSNSRSEMNVSTLELGDSALYLCASSLGTERETQYFGPGTRLLVL.

This chain uses TRBV5-1 with TRBJ2-1; 8 bases fit TRBD1. V lost 4 bases, J lost 4 bases, and 7 bases stayed unmatched. The CDR3 consists of 15 residues. Per germline, CDR1 SGHRS and CDR2 YFSETQ. CDR3: CASSQDRVAYNEQFF. The DNA of the CDR3 is TGCGCCAGCAGCCAGGACAGGGTGGCATACAATGAGCAGTTCTTC.

The CDR3 nucleotides are TGTGCCAGCAGCCGGGACAGAGCCTCCTACAATGAGCAGTTCTTC. This sequence encodes CASSRDRASYNEQFF. The rearrangement links TRBV5-4 to TRBJ2-1; 7 bases are a match to TRBD1. V gave up 4 bases and J gave up 0 bases; unmatched junction bases: 4. The CDR3 loop spans 15 amino acids. Germline CDR1 reads SGHNT; CDR2 reads YYREEE (reference sequence).

This chain joins TRBV19 and TRBJ2-7; D might be TRBD2 (5 bases). The germline CDR1 and CDR2 sequences are LNHDA and SQIVND (reference sequence). CDR3 length: 14 residues. Trimming removed 5 bases from V and 6 bases from J, with 17 bases in between. The CDR3, as DNA: TGTGCCAGTAGTTCCAGGACTGCCCTAGGCGAGCAGTACTTC. Amino acid sequence: CASSSRTALGEQYF.

The V and J genes are TRBV5-1 and TRBJ2-3; the match to TRBD1 covers 9 bases. Germline lookup yields CDR1 SGHRS and CDR2 YFSETQ. Trimming at V came to 5 bases and at J to 4 bases, leaving 2 bases not matched to a gene. This CDR3 has 13 residues. The CDR3 bases are TGCGCCAGCAGGACAGGGGGAGCAGATACGCAGTATTTT. This codes for CASRTGGADTQYF.